The clone carrying this T cell receptor beta chain was observed a few times. One entry per CDR3 protein results from TCRdb running MiXCR on the PCR reads. The sample lists over 600,000 distinct CDR3 sequences, 15% to 20% seen once, with around 0.9% in the top ten. The data were taken from a study of molecular identifiers for immune sequencing clone quantification. The CDR3 totals 14 residues. CDR1 DFQATT and CDR2 SNEGSKA come from the germline V gene (reference sequence). Deletions cut 0 bases from V and 5 bases from J, with 13 bases between. This chain uses TRBV20-1 with TRBJ1-2; D gene unclear. The sequence came from a human donor in good health. Some libraries in this study had Jurkat cell RNA spiked in. Input material: naive CD8+ T cells from blood, with Jurkat cell RNA spiked in. Subset defined: FACS-sorted CD8+CD4-CCR7+CD45RA+ naive T cells. The CDR3 DNA follows: TGCAGTGCTAGAGATACGAGAGAGGGATATGGCTACACCTTC. Encoded protein: CSARDTREGYGYTF.